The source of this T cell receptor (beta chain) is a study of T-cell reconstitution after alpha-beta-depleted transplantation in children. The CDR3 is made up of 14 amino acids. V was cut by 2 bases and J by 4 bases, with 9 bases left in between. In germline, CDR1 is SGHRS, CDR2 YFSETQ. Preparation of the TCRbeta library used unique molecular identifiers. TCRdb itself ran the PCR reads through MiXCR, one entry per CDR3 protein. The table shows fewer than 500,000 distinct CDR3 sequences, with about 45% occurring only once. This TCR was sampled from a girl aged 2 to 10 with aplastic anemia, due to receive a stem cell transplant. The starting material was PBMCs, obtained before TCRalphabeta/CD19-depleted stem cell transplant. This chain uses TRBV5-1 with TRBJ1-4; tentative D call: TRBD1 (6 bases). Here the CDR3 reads CASSLEQGNEKLFF. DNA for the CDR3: TGCGCCAGCAGCTTAGAACAGGGTAATGAAAAACTGTTTTTT.